The clone carrying this TCR beta chain was detected once. This sample is part of a study of blood T cells in healthy people across ages. The V end lost 2 bases, the J end lost 6 bases, and 10 bases lay between the germline ends. The CDR3 has 13 residues. PCR was performed a second time for roughly 7 to 12 cycles using a sample-barcoded 5' primer and a J-beta primer mix. TCRdb independently ran MiXCR on the 5' RACE reads; one entry per CDR3 protein. The sample contains about 1.4 million distinct CDR3 sequences, roughly 59% of which appear only once. The chain joins TRBV12-3 or TRBV12-4 to TRBJ1-2; maybe TRBD1 (5 bases). This TCR derives from a young man in good health. Sample: blood. The CDR3 is CASSLSGSHGYTF. The CDR3 DNA reads as TGTGCCAGCAGTTTATCAGGGTCCCATGGCTACACCTTC.